Listed below are T cell receptor beta chains from one sample, sequenced in a study of T cells in Graves' hyperthyroidism and ophthalmopathy. TCRdb recomputed calls from the multiplex PCR reads with MiXCR, one row per CDR3 protein. The table shows 500,000 to 800,000 distinct CDR3 sequences, with roughly 14% occurring only once. Material: blood. These receptor sequences come from a woman aged 50 to 60 with Graves' ophthalmopathy. CDR3s include the opening cysteine and the closing phenylalanine or tryptophan. Fields, in order: CDR3 DNA, CDR3 protein, CDR3 length, V gene, J gene, clone size, D gene. A D gene is named only where the DNA matches it firmly. Expanded clones get a size class; other rows say once, few or many, or leave the size out.

TGCAGTGCTAAGACTAGCGGGAGGGATAACAATGAGCAGTTCTTC,CSAKTSGRDNNEQFF,15,TRBV20-1,TRBJ2-1,many,TRBD2
TGTGCCAGCAGTTATAGCGGGCGGAACACCGGGGAGCTGTTTTTT,CASSYSGRNTGELFF,15,TRBV6-2/TRBV6-3,TRBJ2-2,many,TRBD2
TGTGCTAGCAGCTCTCGAGCGGGAGATTGGGATGAGCAGTTCTTC,CASSSRAGDWDEQFF,15,TRBV7-7,TRBJ2-1,few,TRBD2
TGCAGTGCTAGCCGAGGGACAACGAACCCTGAAAAACTGTTTTTT,CSASRGTTNPEKLFF,15,TRBV20-1,TRBJ1-4,many,NA
TGTGCCAGCAGTGAAGTCGTATGGGCAGGGGGTAAGGGAGAGACCCAGTACTTC,CASSEVVWAGGKGETQYF,18,TRBV6-1,TRBJ2-5,many,TRBD1
TGTGCCAGCAGGAACGGACTAGCGGGAACGAAGACCCAGTACTTC,CASRNGLAGTKTQYF,15,TRBV28,TRBJ2-5,many,TRBD2
TGCGCCAGCAGCTTGCTACCCGTGAACACTGAAGCTTTCTTT,CASSLLPVNTEAFF,14,TRBV5-1,TRBJ1-1,many,NA
TGTGCCAGCAGTTTCTCCGCTCGGACTAGTACGAGTAAGGAGAGTGGGGAGCTGTTTTTT,CASSFSARTSTSKESGELFF,20,TRBV28,TRBJ2-2,many,TRBD2
TGTGCCCGCCGACAGGGGGGGACTGAAGCTTTCTTT,CARRQGGTEAFF,12,TRBV6-4,TRBJ1-1,few,TRBD1
TGTGCCAGCTCATCCCCTCGCGGGAGGGTTATTCATGAGCAGTTCTTC,CASSSPRGRVIHEQFF,16,TRBV18,TRBJ2-1,many,TRBD2
TGTGCCAGCAGGAGACTAGCGGGAGGGACAGATACGCAGTATTTT,CASRRLAGGTDTQYF,15,TRBV6-1,TRBJ2-3,few,TRBD2
TGTGCCAGCAACCCACTAGCGGGAGGGTTGACCGGGGAGCTGTTTTTT,CASNPLAGGLTGELFF,16,TRBV6-1,TRBJ2-2,many,TRBD2
TGTGCCAGCAGCTTAGGATCGGGAGGGCTCGCGGAGACCCAGTACTTC,CASSLGSGGLAETQYF,16,TRBV7-9,TRBJ2-5,NA,TRBD2
TGTGCCAGCAGCTTGGACAGGGGGCGCGGTGAGCAGTTCTTC,CASSLDRGRGEQFF,14,TRBV5-5,TRBJ2-1,many,TRBD1